This T cell receptor (beta chain) was captured by sequencing in a study of early T cells in non-severe SARS-CoV-2 infection (dated by TCRdb to about 2021). In the study overall: Because TCR sequencing relied on bulk RNA taken from unsorted whole blood, pairing of alpha and beta chains was not possible.

Receptor libraries were prepared by 5' RACE. Data came from a NextSeq 500. To correct for sequencing error and PCR bias, the TCR library protocol tagged individual cDNA molecules with unique molecular identifiers. TCR alpha and beta chains were both sequenced, and the abundances of alpha and beta sequences in each sample were closely correlated with each other. Under the source paper's analysis protocol: Decombinator V4 was used to annotate the V gene, J gene and CDR3 of the TCR sequences. Expanded TCRs were defined as changing significantly between any two time points under a Poisson model with p below 0.0001. TCR abundances were normalised to the total number of TCRs sequenced per sample and were expressed as counts per million. TRAV1-2 paired with TRAJ12, TRAJ20 or TRAJ33 defined MAIT TCRs, while TRAV10 paired with TRAJ18 defined iNKT TCRs. VDJdb, accessed 1 November 2021, was searched for CMV, EBV and SARS-CoV-2 annotated TCRs, with TCRs annotated for multiple antigens excluded. TCRdb trimmed public reads at Q25 via fastp, called clones via MiXCR and kept in-frame beta chains. Every entry covers one CDR3 protein and lists the most common genes and DNA from its rows. These V and J calls rely on TCRdb rather than the paper's analysis. This sample lists roughly 48,000 distinct CDR3 sequences; about 4% were detected once. Roughly 6.4% of the sample is held by the ten biggest clonotypes.

Concerning this clonotype: The antigen this receptor binds is unknown. Base qualities are not provided; no much larger clone lies one nucleotide away.

The study was a case-control design nested within a healthcare worker cohort in London, UK, with weekly nasopharyngeal swab PCR tests and blood sampling. Healthcare workers were recruited between 23 and 31 March 2020, during the week of the UK lockdown, and were followed weekly for up to about 15 weeks. The study at large found these results: VDJdb matching was skewed toward anti-spike CD8 responses, so virus-specific expansions were likely underestimated and private and CD4 specificities were missed.

Germline trimming: 7 bases from V, 5 bases from J; junction bases outside gene matches: 7. CDR1 and CDR2, looked up from the germline V gene, are MGHDK and SYGVNS. The CDR3 numbers 14 residues from cysteine through phenylalanine. Of all the DNA, just the CDR3 is kept, 42 bases in frame from base 1. The source is an adult who was a healthcare worker with PCR-confirmed SARS-CoV-2 infection or an uninfected control (not recorded which). The V gene is TRBV25-1 and the J gene is TRBJ2-3, with 9 central nucleotides matching TRBD1. Sequencing used whole blood. CDR3 loop: CASTPGTGRDTQYF. In nucleotides, the sequence is TGTGCCAGCACCCCCGGGACAGGGAGAGATACGCAGTATTTT. With all but the CDR3 taken from the reference TRBV25-1 and TRBJ2-3 genes, the full variable domain is: EADIYQTPRYLVIGTGKKITLECSQTMGHDKMYWYQQDPGMELHLIHYSYGVNSTEKGDLSSESTVSRIRTEHFPLTLESARPSHTSQYLCASTPGTGRDTQYFGPGTRLTVL.